This T cell receptor (beta chain) was recovered during a study of PD-L1 blockade in urothelial cancer. Study at large: Dosed intravenously at 1,200 mg every 3 weeks, atezolizumab was initiated by patients in the mid-2010s. Treatment start was followed by blood analysis at 3 weeks (second dose) and again at 6 weeks. Specimens of blood held a median count of roughly 140,000 T cells. Study-wide findings and caveats: Durable-benefit cases showed more tumor-associated blood clone expansion at 3 weeks.

TCRdb keeps only in-frame clones here, not all; method: immunoSEQ multiplex PCR. The sample lists some 23,000 clones, 82% occurring once. On this clone: Its antigen is currently unknown. The junction and the germline gene differ at one end; a read error may be behind it. Distinct nucleotide sequences in the sample also encode this CDR3.

Specified time point: peripheral blood 6 weeks after treatment start. This clonotype was obtained from a man between 65 and 79 years old with urothelial cancer. The specimen comprised PBMCs, sampled around atezolizumab (anti-PD-L1) treatment.

The CDR3 sequence is CASSDSPGGEQFF. The CDR3 DNA is TGTGCCAGCAGCGACTCTCCGGGGGGTGAGCAGTTCTTC. This chain links TRBV6-4 with TRBJ2-1; the match to TRBD2 covers 7 bases. The CDR3 extends over 13 amino acids. Germline lookup yields CDR1 MRHNA and CDR2 SNTAGT.